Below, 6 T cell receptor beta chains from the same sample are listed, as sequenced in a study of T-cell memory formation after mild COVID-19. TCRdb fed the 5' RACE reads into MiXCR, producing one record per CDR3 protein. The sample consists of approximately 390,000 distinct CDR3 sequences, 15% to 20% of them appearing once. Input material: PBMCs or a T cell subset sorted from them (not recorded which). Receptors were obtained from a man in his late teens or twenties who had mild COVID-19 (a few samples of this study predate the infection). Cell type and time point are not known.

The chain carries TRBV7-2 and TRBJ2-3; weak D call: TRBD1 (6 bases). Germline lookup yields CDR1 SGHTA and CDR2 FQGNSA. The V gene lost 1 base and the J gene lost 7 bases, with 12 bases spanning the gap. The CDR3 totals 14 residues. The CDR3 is CASSLGGLAYTQYF. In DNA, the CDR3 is TGTGCCAGCAGCTTAGGGGGGCTGGCGTATACGCAGTATTTT.

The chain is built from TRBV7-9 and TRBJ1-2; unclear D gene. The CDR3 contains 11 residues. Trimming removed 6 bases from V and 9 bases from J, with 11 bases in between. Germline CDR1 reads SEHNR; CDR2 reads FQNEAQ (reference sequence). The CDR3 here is CASSREGSYTF. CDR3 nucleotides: TGTGCCAGCAGTCGGGAAGGAAGCTACACCTTC. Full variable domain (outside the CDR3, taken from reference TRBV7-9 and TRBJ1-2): DTGVSQNPRHKITKRGQNVTFRCDPISEHNRLYWYRQTLGQGPEFLTYFQNEAQLEKSRLLSDRFSAERPKGSFSTLEIQRTEQGDSAMYLCASSREGSYTFGSGTRLTVV.

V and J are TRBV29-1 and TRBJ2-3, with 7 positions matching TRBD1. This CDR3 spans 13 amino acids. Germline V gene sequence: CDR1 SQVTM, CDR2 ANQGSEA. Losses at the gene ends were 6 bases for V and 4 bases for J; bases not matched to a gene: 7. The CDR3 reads CSVQGESPDTQYF. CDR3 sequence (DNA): TGCAGCGTGCAGGGGGAAAGTCCAGATACGCAGTATTTT.

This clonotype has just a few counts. The CDR3 DNA is TGTGCCAGCCTTGCGGCGGGGTCTGGAAACACCATATATTTT. Amino acid sequence: CASLAAGSGNTIYF. The J gene is TRBJ1-3, the V gene TRBV25-1, with D hard to call. Looked up from germline, CDR1 is MGHDK and CDR2 is SYGVNS. The CDR3 length is 14 residues. V was trimmed by 8 bases and J by 1 base, leaving 12 bases between them.

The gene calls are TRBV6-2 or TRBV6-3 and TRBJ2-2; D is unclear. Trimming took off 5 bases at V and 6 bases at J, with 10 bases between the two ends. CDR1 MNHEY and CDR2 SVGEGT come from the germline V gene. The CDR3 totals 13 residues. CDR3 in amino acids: CASSRLSPGELFF. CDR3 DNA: TGTGCCAGCAGTCGTCTTTCCCCCGGGGAGCTGTTTTTT.

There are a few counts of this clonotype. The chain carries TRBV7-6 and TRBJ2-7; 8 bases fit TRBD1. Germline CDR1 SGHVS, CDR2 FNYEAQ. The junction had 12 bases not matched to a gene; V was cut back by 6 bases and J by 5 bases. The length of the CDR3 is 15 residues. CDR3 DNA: TGTGCCAGCAGTCCCGCAGGGGGCAGGACCAACGAGCAGTACTTC. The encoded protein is CASSPAGGRTNEQYF.